The entry below gives a single TCR beta chain sequence along with its context. What it binds is unknown. This sample was taken from a study of radiation and T cells in renal cell carcinoma. Findings of the study overall: Top tumor clonotypes rose in blood 2 weeks post-radiation, then contracted.

Clones were sequenced by immunoSEQ multiplex PCR, and TCRdb holds only the in-frame ones, with some missing. The data contain tens of thousands of clones, 70% to 80% of them seen just once; the ten biggest clones take up roughly 7%. Time point of the sample: blood 2 weeks post-SBRT. The treatment was: 15 Gy SBRT to primary tumor, nephrectomy 4 weeks later. V lost 5 bases to trimming and J lost 0 bases, with 18 bases between them. This CDR3 comprises 17 residues. The germline gives CDR1 SGHTA, CDR2 FQGNSA. The source was blood, collected from a patient whose treatment included radiotherapy and nephrectomy. The chain links TRBV7-2 to TRBJ2-3; D might be TRBD1 (8 bases). This clonotype was obtained from a man between 60 and 75 years old with renal cell carcinoma. The CDR3 region is CASSPQGGTGSTDTQYF. The CDR3, as DNA: TGTGCCAGCAGCCCACAGGGGGGGACAGGAAGCACAGATACGCAGTATTTT.